This T cell receptor beta chain was recovered during a study of blood T cell repertoires in COVID-19. Trimming shortened V by 6 bases and J by 1 base, and 6 bases separated the two germline ends. Germline V CDR1 and CDR2: MNHEY, SVGAGI. The CDR3 is 12 amino acids. Original data processing: Cell counts per sample came from amplifying reference gene primers. Some clones are missing from TCRdb's copy, which holds only in-frame ones; the method was immunoSEQ multiplex PCR. That table furnishes V, J and clone size, whereas the DNA furnished D and trimming. The sample records 150,000 to 200,000 clones, around 85% being singletons. Followed longitudinally, the Seattle patients had been enrolled during active infection.

V is TRBV6-5 and J is TRBJ1-1, with no clear D. The material sequenced was peripheral blood. The source of this sequence is a man aged 80 or over with COVID-19, enrolled during active disease. CDR3 bases: TGTGCCAGCAGCCACACGAACACTGAAGCTTTCTTT. Translated: CASSHTNTEAFF.